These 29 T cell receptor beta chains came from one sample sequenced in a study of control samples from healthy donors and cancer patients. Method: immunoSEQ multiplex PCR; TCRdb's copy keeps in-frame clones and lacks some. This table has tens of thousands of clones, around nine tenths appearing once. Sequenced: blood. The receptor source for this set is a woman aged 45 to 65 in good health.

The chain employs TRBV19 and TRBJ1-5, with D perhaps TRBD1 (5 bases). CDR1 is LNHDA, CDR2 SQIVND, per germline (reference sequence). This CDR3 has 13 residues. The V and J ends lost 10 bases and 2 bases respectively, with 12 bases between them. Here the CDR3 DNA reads TGTGCCACCAACGACAGACGCAATCAGCCCCAGCATTTT. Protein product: CATNDRRNQPQHF.

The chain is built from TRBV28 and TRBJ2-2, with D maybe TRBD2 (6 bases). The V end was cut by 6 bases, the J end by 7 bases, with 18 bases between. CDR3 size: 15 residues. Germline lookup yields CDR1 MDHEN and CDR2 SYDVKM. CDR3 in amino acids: CASSPERVGVGELFF. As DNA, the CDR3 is TGTGCCAGCAGCCCTGAGCGGGTCGGCGTCGGGGAGCTGTTTTTT.

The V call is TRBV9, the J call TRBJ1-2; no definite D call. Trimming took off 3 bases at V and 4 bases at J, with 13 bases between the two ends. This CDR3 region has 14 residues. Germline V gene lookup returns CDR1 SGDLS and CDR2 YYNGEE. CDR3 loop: CASSARFGSYGYTF. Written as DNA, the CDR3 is TGTGCCAGCAGCGCCCGCTTCGGGAGCTATGGCTACACCTTC.

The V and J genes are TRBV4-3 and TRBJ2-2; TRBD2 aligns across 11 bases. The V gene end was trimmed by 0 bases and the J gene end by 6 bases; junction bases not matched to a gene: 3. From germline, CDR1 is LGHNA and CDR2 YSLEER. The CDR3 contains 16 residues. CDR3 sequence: CASSQDVSGGAGELFF. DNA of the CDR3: TGCGCCAGCAGCCAAGATGTTAGCGGGGGGGCCGGGGAGCTGTTTTTT.

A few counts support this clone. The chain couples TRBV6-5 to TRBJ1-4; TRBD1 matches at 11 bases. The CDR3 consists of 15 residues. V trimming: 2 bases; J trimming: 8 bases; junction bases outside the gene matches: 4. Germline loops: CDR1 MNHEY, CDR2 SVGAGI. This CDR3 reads CASSYRGQGGEKLFF. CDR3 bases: TGTGCCAGCAGTTACCGGGGACAGGGGGGAGAAAAACTGTTTTTT.

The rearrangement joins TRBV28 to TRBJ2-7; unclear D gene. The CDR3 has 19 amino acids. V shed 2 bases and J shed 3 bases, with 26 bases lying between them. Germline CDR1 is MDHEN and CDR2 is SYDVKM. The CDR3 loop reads CASSLQRRSKKELGYEQYF. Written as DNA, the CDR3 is TGTGCCAGCAGTTTACAAAGGCGGAGTAAGAAGGAGTTAGGCTACGAGCAGTACTTC.

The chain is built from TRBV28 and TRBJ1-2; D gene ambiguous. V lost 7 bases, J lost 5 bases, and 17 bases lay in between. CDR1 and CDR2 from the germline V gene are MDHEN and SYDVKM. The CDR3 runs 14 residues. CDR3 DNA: TGTGCCAGCAAAATACACGGGAATCTATATGGCTACACCTTC. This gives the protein CASKIHGNLYGYTF.

In DNA, the CDR3 is TGTGCCAGCTCACCGCACCCTGGGACAACCTACGAGCAGTACTTC. Translation: CASSPHPGTTYEQYF. The gene calls are TRBV18 and TRBJ2-7; maybe TRBD1 (6 bases). The germline CDR1 and CDR2 sequences are KGHSH and LQKENI. Trimming left V 3 bases short and J 2 bases short, with 14 bases between. The CDR3 extends over 15 amino acids.

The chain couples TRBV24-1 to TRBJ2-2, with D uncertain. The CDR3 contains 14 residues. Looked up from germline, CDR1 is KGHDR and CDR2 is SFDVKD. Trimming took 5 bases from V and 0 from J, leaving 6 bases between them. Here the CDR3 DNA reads TGTGCCACCAGTGGGAGTCCGAACACCGGGGAGCTGTTTTTT. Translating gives CATSGSPNTGELFF.

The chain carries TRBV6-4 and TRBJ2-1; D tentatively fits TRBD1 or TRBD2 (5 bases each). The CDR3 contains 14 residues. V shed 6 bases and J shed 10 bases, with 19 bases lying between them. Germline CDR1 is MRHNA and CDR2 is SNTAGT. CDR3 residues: CASSSTGTKGEQFF. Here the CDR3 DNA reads TGTGCCAGCAGCTCGACCGGGACCAAGGGGGAGCAGTTCTTC.

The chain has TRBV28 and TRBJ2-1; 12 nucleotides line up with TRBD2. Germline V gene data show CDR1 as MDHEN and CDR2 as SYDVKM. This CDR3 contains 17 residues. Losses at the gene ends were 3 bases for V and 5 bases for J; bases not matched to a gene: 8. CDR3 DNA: TGTGCCAGCAGTTTCCGTTGGACTAGCGGGGAGGACAATGAGCAGTTCTTC. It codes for CASSFRWTSGEDNEQFF.

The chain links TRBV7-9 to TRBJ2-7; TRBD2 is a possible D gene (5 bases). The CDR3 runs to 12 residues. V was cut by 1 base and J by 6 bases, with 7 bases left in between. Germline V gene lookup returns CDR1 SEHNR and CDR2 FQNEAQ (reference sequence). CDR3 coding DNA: TGTGCCAGCAGCTTAGTGGCGGGCGAGCAGTACTTC. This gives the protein CASSLVAGEQYF.

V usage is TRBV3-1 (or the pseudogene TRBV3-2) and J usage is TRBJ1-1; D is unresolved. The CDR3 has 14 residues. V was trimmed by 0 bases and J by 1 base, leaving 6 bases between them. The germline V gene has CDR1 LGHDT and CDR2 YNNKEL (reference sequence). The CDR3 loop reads CASSQDYRNTEAFF. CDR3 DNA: TGTGCCAGCAGCCAAGATTACAGGAACACTGAAGCTTTCTTT.

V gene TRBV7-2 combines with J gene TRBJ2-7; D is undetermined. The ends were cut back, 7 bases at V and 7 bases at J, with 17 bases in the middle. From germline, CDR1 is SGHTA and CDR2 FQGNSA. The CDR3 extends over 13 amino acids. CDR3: CASTPDRTREQYF. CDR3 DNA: TGTGCCAGCACCCCAGATAGGACGCGGGAGCAGTACTTC.

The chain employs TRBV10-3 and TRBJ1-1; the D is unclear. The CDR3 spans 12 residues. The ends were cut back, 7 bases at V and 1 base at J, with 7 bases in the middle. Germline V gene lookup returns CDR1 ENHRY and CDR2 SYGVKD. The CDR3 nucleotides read TGTGCCATCAAACAACCGAACACTGAAGCTTTCTTT. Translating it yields CAIKQPNTEAFF.

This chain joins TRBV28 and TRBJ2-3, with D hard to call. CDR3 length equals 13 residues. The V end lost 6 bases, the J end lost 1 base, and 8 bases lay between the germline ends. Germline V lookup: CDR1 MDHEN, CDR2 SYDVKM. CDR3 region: CASRWGGTDTQYF. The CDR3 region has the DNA TGTGCCAGCAGGTGGGGTGGCACAGATACGCAGTATTTT.

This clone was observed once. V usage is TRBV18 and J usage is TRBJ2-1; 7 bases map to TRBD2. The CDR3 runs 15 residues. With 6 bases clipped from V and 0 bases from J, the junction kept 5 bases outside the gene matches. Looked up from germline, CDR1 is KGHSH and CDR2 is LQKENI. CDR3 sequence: CASSRGSSSYNEQFF. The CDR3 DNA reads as TGTGCCAGCTCGCGGGGGTCTAGCTCCTACAATGAGCAGTTCTTC. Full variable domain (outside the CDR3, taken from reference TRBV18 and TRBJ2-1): NAGVMQNPRHLVRRRGQEARLRCSPMKGHSHVYWYRQLPEEGLKFMVYLQKENIIDESGMPKERFSAEFPKEGPSILRIQQVVRGDSAAYFCASSRGSSSYNEQFFGPGTRLTVL.

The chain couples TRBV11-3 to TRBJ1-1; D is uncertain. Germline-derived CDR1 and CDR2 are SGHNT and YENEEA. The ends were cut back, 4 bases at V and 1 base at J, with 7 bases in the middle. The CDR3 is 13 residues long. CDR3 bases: TGTGCCAGCAGCTCCACACGGAACACTGAAGCTTTCTTT. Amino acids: CASSSTRNTEAFF.

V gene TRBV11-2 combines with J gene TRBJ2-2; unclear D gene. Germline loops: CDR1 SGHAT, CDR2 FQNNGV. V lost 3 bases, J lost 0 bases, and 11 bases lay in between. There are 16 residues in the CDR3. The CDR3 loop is CASSFLQLANTGELFF. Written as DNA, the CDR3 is TGTGCCAGCAGCTTTTTGCAGTTGGCGAACACCGGGGAGCTGTTTTTT.

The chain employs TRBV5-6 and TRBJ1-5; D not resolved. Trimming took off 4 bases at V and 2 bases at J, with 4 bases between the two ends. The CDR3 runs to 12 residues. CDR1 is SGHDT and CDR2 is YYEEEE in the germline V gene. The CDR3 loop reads CASSPRNQPQHF. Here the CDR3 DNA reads TGTGCCAGCAGCCCCCGCAATCAGCCCCAGCATTTT. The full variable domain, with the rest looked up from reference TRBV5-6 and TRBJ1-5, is DAGVTQSPTHLIKTRGQQVTLRCSPKSGHDTVSWYQQALGQGPQFIFQYYEEEERQRGNFPDRFSGHQFPNYSSELNVNALLLGDSALYLCASSPRNQPQHFGDGTRLSIL.

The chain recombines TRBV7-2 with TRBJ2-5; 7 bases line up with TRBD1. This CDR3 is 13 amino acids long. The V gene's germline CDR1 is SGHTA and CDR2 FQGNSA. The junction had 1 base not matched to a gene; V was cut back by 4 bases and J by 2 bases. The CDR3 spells CASSWGQQETQYF. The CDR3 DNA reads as TGTGCCAGCAGCTGGGGACAGCAAGAGACCCAGTACTTC. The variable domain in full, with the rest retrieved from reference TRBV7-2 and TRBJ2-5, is GAGVSQSPSNKVTEKGKDVELRCDPISGHTALYWYRQSLGQGLEFLIYFQGNSAPDKSGLPSDRFSAERTGGSVSTLTIQRTQQEDSAVYLCASSWGQQETQYFGPGTRLLVL.

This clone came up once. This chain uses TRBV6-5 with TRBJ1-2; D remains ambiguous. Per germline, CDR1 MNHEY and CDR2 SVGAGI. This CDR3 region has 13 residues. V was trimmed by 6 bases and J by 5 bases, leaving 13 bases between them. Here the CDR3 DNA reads TGTGCCAGCAGGAACACCGGCGAATATGGCTACACCTTC. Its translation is CASRNTGEYGYTF.

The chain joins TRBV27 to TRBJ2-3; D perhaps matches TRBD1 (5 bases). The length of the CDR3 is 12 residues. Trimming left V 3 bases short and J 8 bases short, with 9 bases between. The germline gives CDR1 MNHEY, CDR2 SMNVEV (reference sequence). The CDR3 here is CASSFQGGTQYF. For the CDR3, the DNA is TGTGCCAGCAGTTTCCAGGGTGGTACGCAGTATTTT.

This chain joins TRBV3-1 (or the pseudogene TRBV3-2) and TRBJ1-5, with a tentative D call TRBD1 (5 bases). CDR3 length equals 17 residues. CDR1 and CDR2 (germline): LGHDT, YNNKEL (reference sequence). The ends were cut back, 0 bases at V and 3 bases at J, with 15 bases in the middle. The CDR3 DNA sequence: TGTGCCAGCAGCCAAGATCGGTATAGAGGGGACAATCAGCCCCAGCATTTT. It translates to CASSQDRYRGDNQPQHF.

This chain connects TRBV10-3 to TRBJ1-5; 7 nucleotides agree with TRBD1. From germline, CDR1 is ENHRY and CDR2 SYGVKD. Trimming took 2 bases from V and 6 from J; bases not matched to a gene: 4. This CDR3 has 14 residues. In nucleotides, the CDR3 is TGTGCCATCAGTGAGCAGGGGGGAGGTCAGCCCCAGCATTTT. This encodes CAISEQGGGQPQHF.

The CDR3 bases are TGTGCCACCAGTGATTCCAGGGCCGCAGATACGCAGTATTTT. It encodes CATSDSRAADTQYF. The chain employs TRBV24-1 and TRBJ2-3; the D gene is possibly TRBD1 (5 bases). The CDR3 covers 14 residues. The V gene lost 2 bases and the J gene lost 4 bases, with 9 bases spanning the gap. The V gene's germline CDR1 is KGHDR and CDR2 SFDVKD.

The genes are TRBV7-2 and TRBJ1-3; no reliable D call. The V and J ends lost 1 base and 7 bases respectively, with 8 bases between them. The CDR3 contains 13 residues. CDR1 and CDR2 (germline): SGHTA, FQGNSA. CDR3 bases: TGTGCCAGCAGCTTAGATAGGGCGAACACCATATATTTT. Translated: CASSLDRANTIYF.

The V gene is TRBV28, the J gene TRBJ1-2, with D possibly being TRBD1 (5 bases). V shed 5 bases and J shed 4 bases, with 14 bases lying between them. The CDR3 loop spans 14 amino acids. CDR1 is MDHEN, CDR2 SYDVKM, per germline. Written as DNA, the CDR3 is TGTGCCAGCAGTCCTCTCCGGGGGGGCTATGGCTACACCTTC. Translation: CASSPLRGGYGYTF.

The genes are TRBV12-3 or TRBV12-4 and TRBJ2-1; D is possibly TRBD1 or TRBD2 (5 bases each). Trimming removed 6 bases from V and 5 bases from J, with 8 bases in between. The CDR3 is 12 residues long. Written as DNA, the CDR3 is TGTGCCAGCAGCCGGGGACACAATGAGCAGTTCTTC. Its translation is CASSRGHNEQFF.